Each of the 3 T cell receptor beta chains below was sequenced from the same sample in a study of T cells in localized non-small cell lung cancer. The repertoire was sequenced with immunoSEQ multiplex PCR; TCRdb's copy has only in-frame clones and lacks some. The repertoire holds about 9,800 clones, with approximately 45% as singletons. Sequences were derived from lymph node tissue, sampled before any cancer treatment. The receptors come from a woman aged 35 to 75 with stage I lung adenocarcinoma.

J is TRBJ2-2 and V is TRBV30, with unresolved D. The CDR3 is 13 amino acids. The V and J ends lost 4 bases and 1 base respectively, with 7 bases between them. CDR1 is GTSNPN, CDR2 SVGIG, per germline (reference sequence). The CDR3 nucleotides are TGTGCCTGGATGGTAGGGAACACCGGGGAGCTGTTTTTT. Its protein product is CAWMVGNTGELFF.

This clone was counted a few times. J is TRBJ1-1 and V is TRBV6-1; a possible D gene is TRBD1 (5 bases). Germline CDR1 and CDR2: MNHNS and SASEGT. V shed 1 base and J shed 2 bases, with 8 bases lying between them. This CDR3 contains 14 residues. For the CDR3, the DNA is TGTGCCAGCAGTGAAGGCGGGGGAAACACTGAAGCTTTCTTT. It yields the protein CASSEGGGNTEAFF.

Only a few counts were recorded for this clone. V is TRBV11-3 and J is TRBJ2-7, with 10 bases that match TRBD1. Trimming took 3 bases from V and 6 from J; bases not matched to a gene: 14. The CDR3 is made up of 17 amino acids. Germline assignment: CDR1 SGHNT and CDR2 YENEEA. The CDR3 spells CASSLVASGQGFLEQYF. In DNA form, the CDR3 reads TGTGCCAGCAGCTTGGTGGCGTCGGGACAGGGGTTTCTCGAGCAGTACTTC.